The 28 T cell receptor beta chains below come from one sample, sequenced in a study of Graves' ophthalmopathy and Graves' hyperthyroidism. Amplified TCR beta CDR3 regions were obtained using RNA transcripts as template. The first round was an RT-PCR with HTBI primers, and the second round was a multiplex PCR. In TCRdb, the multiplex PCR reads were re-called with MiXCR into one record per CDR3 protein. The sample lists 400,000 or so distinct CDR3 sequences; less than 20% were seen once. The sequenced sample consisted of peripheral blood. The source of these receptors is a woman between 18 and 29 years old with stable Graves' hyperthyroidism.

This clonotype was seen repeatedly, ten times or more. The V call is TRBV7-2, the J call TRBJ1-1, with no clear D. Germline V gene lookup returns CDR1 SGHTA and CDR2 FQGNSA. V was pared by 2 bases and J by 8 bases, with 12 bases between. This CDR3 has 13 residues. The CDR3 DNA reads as TGTGCCAGCAGCTTAAATAAACGAGAAGAAGCTTTCTTT. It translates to CASSLNKREEAFF.

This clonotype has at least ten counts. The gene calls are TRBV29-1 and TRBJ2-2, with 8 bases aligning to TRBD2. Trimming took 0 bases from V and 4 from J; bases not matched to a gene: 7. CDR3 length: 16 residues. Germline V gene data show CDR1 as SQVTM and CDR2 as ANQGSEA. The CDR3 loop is CSVEDGLAGSTGELFF. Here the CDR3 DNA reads TGCAGCGTTGAAGATGGATTAGCGGGGAGCACCGGGGAGCTGTTTTTT.

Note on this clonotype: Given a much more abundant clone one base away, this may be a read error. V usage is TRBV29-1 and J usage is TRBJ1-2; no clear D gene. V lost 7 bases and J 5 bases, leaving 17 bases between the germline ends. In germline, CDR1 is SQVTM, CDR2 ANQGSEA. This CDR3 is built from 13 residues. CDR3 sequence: CSAYQGSSYGYTF. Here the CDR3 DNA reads TGCAGCGCCTACCAAGGCTCCTCATATGGCTACACCTTC.

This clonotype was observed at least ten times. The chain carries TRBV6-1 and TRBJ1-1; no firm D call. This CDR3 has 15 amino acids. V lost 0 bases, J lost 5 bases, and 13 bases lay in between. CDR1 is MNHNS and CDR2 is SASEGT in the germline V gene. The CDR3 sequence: CASSEAEGAMTEAFF. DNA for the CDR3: TGTGCCAGCAGTGAAGCCGAAGGTGCAATGACTGAAGCTTTCTTT.

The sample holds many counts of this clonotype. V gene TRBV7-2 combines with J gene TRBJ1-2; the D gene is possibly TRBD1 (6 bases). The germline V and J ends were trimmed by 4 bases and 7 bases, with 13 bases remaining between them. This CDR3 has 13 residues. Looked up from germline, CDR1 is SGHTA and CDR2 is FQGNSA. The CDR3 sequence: CASSYRVVGGYTF. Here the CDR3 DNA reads TGTGCCAGCAGCTACAGGGTCGTCGGTGGCTACACCTTC.

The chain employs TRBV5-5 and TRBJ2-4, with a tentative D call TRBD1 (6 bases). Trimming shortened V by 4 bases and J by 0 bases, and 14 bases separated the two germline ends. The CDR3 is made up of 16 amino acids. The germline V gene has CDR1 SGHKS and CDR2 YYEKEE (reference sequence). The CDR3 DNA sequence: TGTGCCAGCAGCCCCCCAGGGACATTAGCCAAAAACATTCAGTACTTC. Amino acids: CASSPPGTLAKNIQYF.

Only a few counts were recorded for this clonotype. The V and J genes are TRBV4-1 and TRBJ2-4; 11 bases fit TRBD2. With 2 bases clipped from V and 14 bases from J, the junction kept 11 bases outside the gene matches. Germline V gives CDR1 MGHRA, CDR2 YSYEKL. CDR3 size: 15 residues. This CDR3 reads CASSQSGLAGGWKYF. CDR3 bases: TGCGCCAGCAGCCAAAGTGGGCTAGCGGGGGGCTGGAAGTACTTC.

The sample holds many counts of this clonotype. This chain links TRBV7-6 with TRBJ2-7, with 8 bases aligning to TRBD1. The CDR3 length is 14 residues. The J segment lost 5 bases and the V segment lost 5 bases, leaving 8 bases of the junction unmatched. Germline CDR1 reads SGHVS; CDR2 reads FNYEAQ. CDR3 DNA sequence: TGTGCCAGCAGCCCGGGACAGGACGCCGACGAGCAGTACTTC. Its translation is CASSPGQDADEQYF.

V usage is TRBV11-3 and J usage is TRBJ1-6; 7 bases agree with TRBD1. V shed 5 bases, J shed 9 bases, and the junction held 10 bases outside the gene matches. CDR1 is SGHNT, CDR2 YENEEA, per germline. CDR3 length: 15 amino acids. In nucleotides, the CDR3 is TGTGCCAGCAGCCCTAGGACAGGCCTGGGTTCACCCCTCCACTTT. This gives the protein CASSPRTGLGSPLHF.

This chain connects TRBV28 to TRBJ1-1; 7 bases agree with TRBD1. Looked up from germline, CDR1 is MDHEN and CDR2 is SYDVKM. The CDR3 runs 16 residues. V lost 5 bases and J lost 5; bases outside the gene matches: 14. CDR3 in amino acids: CASSHSYRGRGTEAFF. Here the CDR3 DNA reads TGTGCCAGCAGTCACTCGTACAGGGGACGGGGGACTGAAGCTTTCTTT.

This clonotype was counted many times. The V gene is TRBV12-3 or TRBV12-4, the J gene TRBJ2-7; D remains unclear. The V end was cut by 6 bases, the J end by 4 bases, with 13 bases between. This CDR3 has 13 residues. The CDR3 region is CASSQSDGYEQYF. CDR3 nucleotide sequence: TGTGCCAGCAGCCAATCCGACGGGTACGAGCAGTACTTC.

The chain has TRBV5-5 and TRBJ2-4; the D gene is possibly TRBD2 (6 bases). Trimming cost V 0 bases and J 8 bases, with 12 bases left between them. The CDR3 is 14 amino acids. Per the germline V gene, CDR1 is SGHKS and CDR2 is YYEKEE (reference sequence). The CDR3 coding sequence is TGTGCCAGCAGCTTGGGGGGGGATGTGGACATTCAGTACTTC. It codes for CASSLGGDVDIQYF.

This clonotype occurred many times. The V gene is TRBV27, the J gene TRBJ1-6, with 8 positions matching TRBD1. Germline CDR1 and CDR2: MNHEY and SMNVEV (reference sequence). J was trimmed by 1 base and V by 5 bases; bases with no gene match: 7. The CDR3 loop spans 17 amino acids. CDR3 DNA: TGTGCCAGCAGTCCCCGGACAGGGAGGTCCTATAATTCACCCCTCCACTTT. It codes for CASSPRTGRSYNSPLHF.

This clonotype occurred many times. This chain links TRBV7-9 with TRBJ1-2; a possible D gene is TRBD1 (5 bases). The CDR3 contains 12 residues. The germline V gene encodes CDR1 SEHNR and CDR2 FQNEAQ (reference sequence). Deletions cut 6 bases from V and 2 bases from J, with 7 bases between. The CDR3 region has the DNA TGTGCCAGCAGGGAGGGGAACTATGGCTACACCTTC. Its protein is CASREGNYGYTF.

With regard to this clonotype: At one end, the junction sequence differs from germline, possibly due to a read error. Here the CDR3 DNA reads TGTGCCAGCAGCTCACAGGGCCGTTTTCCCATGTTT. This encodes CASSSQGRFPMF. The chain carries TRBV11-3 and TRBJ1-1; maybe TRBD1 (6 bases). Germline V gene lookup returns CDR1 SGHNT and CDR2 YENEEA. The CDR3 covers 12 residues.

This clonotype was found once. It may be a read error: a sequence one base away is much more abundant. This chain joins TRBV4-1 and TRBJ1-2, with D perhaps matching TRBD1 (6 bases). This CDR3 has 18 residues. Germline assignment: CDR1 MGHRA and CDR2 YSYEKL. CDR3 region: CTSSQDRGQLSPRYGYTF. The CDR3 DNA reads TGCACCAGCAGCCAAGATCGAGGACAGTTGTCCCCCCGCTATGGCTACACCTTC.

The DNA of the CDR3 is TGTGCCAGCAGTCGAAGCGGGAGGAGTGAGACCCAGTACTTC. The encoded protein is CASSRSGRSETQYF. V usage is TRBV6-2 or TRBV6-3 and J usage is TRBJ2-5; 9 nucleotides agree with TRBD2. The CDR3 length is 14 residues. The J segment lost 5 bases and the V segment lost 5 bases, leaving 6 bases of the junction unmatched. Germline CDR1 is MNHEY and CDR2 is SVGEGT.

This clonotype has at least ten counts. The CDR3: CASSQQGTGELFF. In DNA form, the CDR3 reads TGTGCCAGCAGCCAACAGGGGACCGGGGAGCTGTTTTTT. J is TRBJ2-2 and V is TRBV7-2; TRBD1 matches 7 bases. Losses at the gene ends were 5 bases for V and 5 bases for J; bases not matched to a gene: 2. Germline CDR1 SGHTA, CDR2 FQGNSA. The CDR3 has 13 amino acids.

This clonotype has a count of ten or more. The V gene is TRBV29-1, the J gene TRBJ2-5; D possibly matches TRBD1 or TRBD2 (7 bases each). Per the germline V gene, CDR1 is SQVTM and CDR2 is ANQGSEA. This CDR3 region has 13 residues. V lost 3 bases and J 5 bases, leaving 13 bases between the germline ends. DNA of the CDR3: TGCAGCGTTGACAGGGGGGGTCGTGAGACCCAGTACTTC. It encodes CSVDRGGRETQYF.

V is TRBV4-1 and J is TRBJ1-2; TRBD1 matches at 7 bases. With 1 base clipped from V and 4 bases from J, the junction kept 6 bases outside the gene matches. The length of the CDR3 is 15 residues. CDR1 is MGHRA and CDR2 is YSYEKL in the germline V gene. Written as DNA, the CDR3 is TGCGCCAGCAGCCAAGTAAGGGGGCTCACCTATGGCTACACCTTC. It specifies CASSQVRGLTYGYTF.

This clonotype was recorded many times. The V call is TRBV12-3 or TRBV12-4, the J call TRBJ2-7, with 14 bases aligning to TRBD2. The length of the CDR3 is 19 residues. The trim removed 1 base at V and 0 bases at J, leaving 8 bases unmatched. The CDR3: CASSLGGLAGVSRSYEQYF. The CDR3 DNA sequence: TGTGCCAGCAGTTTAGGGGGACTAGCGGGGGTCTCCCGCTCCTACGAGCAGTACTTC.

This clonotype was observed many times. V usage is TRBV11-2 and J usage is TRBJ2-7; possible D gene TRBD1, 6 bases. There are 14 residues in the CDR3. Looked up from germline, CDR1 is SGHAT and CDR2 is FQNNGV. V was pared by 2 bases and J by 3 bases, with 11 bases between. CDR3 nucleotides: TGTGCCAGCAGCTTAATAACAGGGCTCTACGAGCAGTACTTC. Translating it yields CASSLITGLYEQYF.

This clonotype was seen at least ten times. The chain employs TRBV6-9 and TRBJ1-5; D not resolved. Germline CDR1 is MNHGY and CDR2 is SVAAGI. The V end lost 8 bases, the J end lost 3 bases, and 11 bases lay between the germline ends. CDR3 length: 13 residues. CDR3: CASRGRFNQPQHF. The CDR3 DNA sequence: TGTGCCAGCCGCGGACGGTTCAATCAGCCCCAGCATTTT.

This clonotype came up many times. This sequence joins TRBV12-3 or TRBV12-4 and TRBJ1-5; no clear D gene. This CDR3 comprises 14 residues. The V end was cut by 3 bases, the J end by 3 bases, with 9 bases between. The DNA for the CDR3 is TGTGCCAGCAGTTTCGACCCGATCAATCAGCCCCAGCATTTT. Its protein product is CASSFDPINQPQHF.

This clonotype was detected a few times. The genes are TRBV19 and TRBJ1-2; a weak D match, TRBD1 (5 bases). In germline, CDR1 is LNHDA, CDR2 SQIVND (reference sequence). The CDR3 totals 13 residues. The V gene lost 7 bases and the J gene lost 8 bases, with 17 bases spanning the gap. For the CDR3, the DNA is TGTGCCAGTACCCCGAGGGACTCGGGCGGCTACACCTTC. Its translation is CASTPRDSGGYTF.

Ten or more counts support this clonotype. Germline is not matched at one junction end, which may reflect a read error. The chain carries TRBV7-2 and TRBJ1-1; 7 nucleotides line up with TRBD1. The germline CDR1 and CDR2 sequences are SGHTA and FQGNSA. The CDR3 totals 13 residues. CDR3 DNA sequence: TGTGCCAGCAGCCTAGCAGGGGGACCTGAAGCTTTCTTT. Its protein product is CASSLAGGPEAFF.

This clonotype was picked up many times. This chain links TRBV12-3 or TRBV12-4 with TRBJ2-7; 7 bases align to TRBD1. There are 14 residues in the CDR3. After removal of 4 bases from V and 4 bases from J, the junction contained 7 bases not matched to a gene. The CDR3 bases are TGTGCCAGCAGTTCCGAGGGGACAGCGTACGAGCAGTACTTC. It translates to CASSSEGTAYEQYF.

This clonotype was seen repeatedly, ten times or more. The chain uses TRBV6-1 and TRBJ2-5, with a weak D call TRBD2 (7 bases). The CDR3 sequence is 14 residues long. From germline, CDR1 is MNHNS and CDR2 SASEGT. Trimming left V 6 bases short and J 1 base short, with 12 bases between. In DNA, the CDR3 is TGTGCCAGCAGGAACGGGGGGCCCCAAGAGACCCAGTACTTC. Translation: CASRNGGPQETQYF.